This T cell receptor beta chain was sequenced for a study of memory CD4+ T cells and cytomegalovirus serostatus. Study conclusions and caveats: The CMV-associated TCR signature appears largely within the CD4+ memory repertoire.

This clone was seen a handful of times. Its antigen remains unidentified. The sort gate was single viable CD3+CD4+CD8-CD45RO+ cells for memory CD4+ T cells. Donors' CMV status reflects serum IgG against pp150, pp28, p38, p52. Total CD4+ T cells were enriched by CD4 positive selection. Original handling: After removing out-of-frame reads, 2 million to 2.5 million distinct TCRbeta sequences remained. TCRdb keeps only in-frame clones here, not all; method: immunoSEQ multiplex PCR. The DNA gave D and trimming, while V, J and clone size come from that table. The sample lists about 56,000 clones; roughly 77% were seen once. J was trimmed by 5 bases and V by 1 base; bases with no gene match: 4. The CDR3 has 15 amino acids. CDR1 and CDR2 from the germline V gene are SEHNR and FQNEAQ (reference sequence).

The sequenced sample consisted of memory CD4+ T cells from blood. The TCR originated in an adult in good health and CMV-seropositive. The chain links TRBV7-9 to TRBJ2-5, with 10 bases that match TRBD2. CDR3 loop: CASSLGLAGVETQYF. CDR3 nucleotide sequence: TGTGCCAGCAGCTTAGGCCTAGCGGGAGTGGAGACCCAGTACTTC.